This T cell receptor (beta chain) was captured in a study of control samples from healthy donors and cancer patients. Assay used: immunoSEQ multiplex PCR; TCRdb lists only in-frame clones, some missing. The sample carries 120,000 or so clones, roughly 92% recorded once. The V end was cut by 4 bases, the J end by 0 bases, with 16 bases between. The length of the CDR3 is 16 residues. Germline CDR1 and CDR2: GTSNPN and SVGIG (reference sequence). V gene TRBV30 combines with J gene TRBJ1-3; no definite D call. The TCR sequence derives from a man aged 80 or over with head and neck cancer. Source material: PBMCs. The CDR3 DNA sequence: TGTGCCTGGACTCACCACGGACGGGTCTCTGGAAACACCATATATTTT. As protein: CAWTHHGRVSGNTIYF.